This T cell receptor beta chain was profiled in a study of technical replicates of blood from a few donors. Sequencing was performed with immunoSEQ multiplex PCR; in TCRdb, only in-frame clones are kept and a portion is missing. Of approximately 81,000 clones in the sample, approximately 96% were seen once. Germline assignment: CDR1 SGDLS and CDR2 YYNGEE. The CDR3 is 16 amino acids. J gave up 7 bases and V 4 bases, and 12 bases lay outside the gene matches. This clone was found once. V and J are TRBV9 and TRBJ2-2, with TRBD2 matching over 8 bases. The sequenced sample was T cells isolated from PBMCs. The sequence came from a human donor in good health. In nucleotides, the CDR3 is TGTGCCAGCAGCCCCATCACGGGAGGGCCGTTCGGGGAGCTGTTTTTT. This codes for CASSPITGGPFGELFF.